The 15 T cell receptor beta chains below were found in one sample sequenced in a study of technical replicates of blood from a handful of donors. TCRdb's table, derived via immunoSEQ multiplex PCR, lists solely in-frame clones and lacks some. The repertoire holds roughly 70,000 clones, about 90% seen once, with approximately 0.38% in the top ten. Source material: T cells isolated from PBMCs. These receptors were collected from a human donor in good health.

This chain joins TRBV11-2 and TRBJ2-5; perhaps TRBD2 as D (6 bases). Germline V CDR1 and CDR2: SGHAT, FQNNGV. The CDR3 runs 13 residues. V lost 3 bases to trimming and J lost 5 bases, with 10 bases between them. Written as DNA, the CDR3 is TGTGCCAGCAGCTTTTTCCGGGAGGAGACCCAGTACTTC. Protein product: CASSFFREETQYF.

This clone showed up just a few times. The CDR3 DNA is TGTGCCTGGAGTCCGCTCGGACAGGTGAACACCATATATTTT. It codes for CAWSPLGQVNTIYF. V and J are TRBV30 and TRBJ1-3; 7 bases line up with TRBD1. Germline CDR1 reads GTSNPN; CDR2 reads SVGIG (reference sequence). This CDR3 spans 14 amino acids. V lost 2 bases to trimming and J lost 7 bases; unmatched junction nucleotides: 8.

This chain connects TRBV19 to TRBJ1-5; tentative D call: TRBD1 (5 bases). Germline CDR1 LNHDA, CDR2 SQIVND (reference sequence). CDR3 length: 15 amino acids. V was trimmed by 5 bases and J by 3 bases, leaving 14 bases between them. CDR3 DNA sequence: TGTGCCAGTAGTCTTGGCGCAGGGCTCAATCAGCCCCAGCATTTT. Translating gives CASSLGAGLNQPQHF.

As for this clone: Other DNA sequences in the sample encode the same CDR3. The gene calls are TRBV19 and TRBJ2-1; 11 bases align to TRBD2. Germline CDR1 LNHDA, CDR2 SQIVND (reference sequence). This CDR3 is 15 amino acids long. Losses at the gene ends were 1 base for V and 6 bases for J; bases not matched to a gene: 2. The CDR3 here is CASSIGLAGGNEQFF. The DNA for the CDR3 is TGTGCCAGTAGTATAGGGCTAGCGGGAGGCAATGAGCAGTTCTTC.

This clone was counted once. The chain is built from TRBV7-9 and TRBJ1-4; maybe TRBD1 (6 bases). Germline V gene sequence: CDR1 SEHNR, CDR2 FQNEAQ (reference sequence). This CDR3 has 15 amino acids. The germline V and J ends were trimmed by 5 bases and 3 bases, with 13 bases remaining between them. CDR3 nucleotides: TGTGCCAGCAGCGCCCTACAGGGCTCTAATGAAAAACTGTTTTTT. This translates into CASSALQGSNEKLFF.

The genes are TRBV28 and TRBJ1-5; D unresolved. The CDR3 consists of 15 residues. Germline loops: CDR1 MDHEN, CDR2 SYDVKM. Trimming pared 3 bases from V and 1 base from J, leaving 10 bases between. Written as DNA, the CDR3 is TGTGCCAGCAGTTTGCCGCAGATGAGCAATCAGCCCCAGCATTTT. This gives the protein CASSLPQMSNQPQHF.

The chain recombines TRBV19 with TRBJ2-2, with D perhaps matching TRBD2 (7 bases). Germline CDR1 and CDR2: LNHDA and SQIVND (reference sequence). The CDR3 spans 16 residues. V lost 1 base and J lost 6, with 15 bases in between. CDR3 DNA: TGTGCCAGTAGTATAGGGGCAGGGGACTACCCCGGGGAGCTGTTTTTT. Its protein is CASSIGAGDYPGELFF.

V is TRBV15 and J is TRBJ2-7, with 8 bases lining up with TRBD2. This CDR3 spans 15 amino acids. Trimming cost V 2 bases and J 2 bases; bases outside gene matches: 5. Germline V gene lookup returns CDR1 LNHNV and CDR2 YYDKDF (reference sequence). The CDR3 loop reads CATSRPGLETYEQYF. CDR3 DNA: TGTGCCACCAGCAGACCGGGACTAGAGACCTACGAGCAGTACTTC.

The chain joins TRBV6-5 to TRBJ2-1; TRBD2 matches at 9 bases. Germline values: CDR1 MNHEY, CDR2 SVGAGI. V trimming: 1 base; J trimming: 0 bases; junction bases outside the gene matches: 1. The CDR3 sequence is 16 residues long. CDR3 in DNA: TGTGCCAGCAGTTACTTGACTAGCGGCTCCTACAATGAGCAGTTCTTC. Protein product: CASSYLTSGSYNEQFF.

This chain uses TRBV6-5 with TRBJ1-3; maybe TRBD1 (6 bases). In germline, CDR1 is MNHEY, CDR2 SVGAGI. V gave up 6 bases and J gave up 3 bases, with 15 bases separating them. This CDR3 comprises 15 residues. The CDR3: CASSPAGTSGNTIYF. Written as DNA, the CDR3 is TGTGCCAGCAGCCCGGCCGGGACAAGTGGAAACACCATATATTTT.

The V gene is TRBV6-5, the J gene TRBJ2-7; no clear D gene. Germline V CDR1 and CDR2: MNHEY, SVGAGI. CDR3 length: 14 amino acids. Deletions cut 2 bases from V and 6 bases from J, with 14 bases between. CDR3 sequence reads: CASSYKFPPGEQYF. The DNA for the CDR3 is TGTGCCAGCAGTTACAAATTTCCTCCCGGCGAGCAGTACTTC.

J is TRBJ1-3 and V is TRBV5-5, with 7 bases aligning to TRBD1. Germline CDR1 and CDR2: SGHKS and YYEKEE (reference sequence). The CDR3 has 15 amino acids. J lost 4 bases, V lost 5 bases, and 9 bases had no gene match. In nucleotides, the CDR3 is TGTGCCAGCAGTTACACAGGGGCTACGGGAAACACCATATATTTT. This translates into CASSYTGATGNTIYF.

V gene TRBV9 combines with J gene TRBJ2-2; TRBD2 aligns across 11 bases. The CDR3 is made up of 17 amino acids. V dropped 2 bases and J dropped 3; count of bases not matched to a gene: 6. Germline CDR1 is SGDLS and CDR2 is YYNGEE. The CDR3, as DNA: TGTGCCAGCAGCGTGAGGACTAGCGGGTTTTACACCGGGGAGCTGTTTTTT. Its protein product is CASSVRTSGFYTGELFF.

The V gene is TRBV7-3, the J gene TRBJ1-1; D gene uncertain. The germline gives CDR1 SGHTA, CDR2 FQGTGA. CDR3 length: 14 residues. V lost 1 base and J 4 bases, leaving 10 bases between the germline ends. The CDR3 DNA is TGTGCCAGCAGCTTAAGTAGGGAGGGCACTGAAGCTTTCTTT. This sequence encodes CASSLSREGTEAFF.

This chain links TRBV7-3 with TRBJ2-7; D is uncertain. The CDR3 is made up of 13 amino acids. Germline V gene lookup returns CDR1 SGHTA and CDR2 FQGTGA. Trimming removed 2 bases at V and 5 bases at J, with 10 bases between. For the CDR3, the DNA is TGTGCCAGCAGCTTATTCCCCGCAGACGAGCAGTACTTC. Translated, it gives CASSLFPADEQYF.